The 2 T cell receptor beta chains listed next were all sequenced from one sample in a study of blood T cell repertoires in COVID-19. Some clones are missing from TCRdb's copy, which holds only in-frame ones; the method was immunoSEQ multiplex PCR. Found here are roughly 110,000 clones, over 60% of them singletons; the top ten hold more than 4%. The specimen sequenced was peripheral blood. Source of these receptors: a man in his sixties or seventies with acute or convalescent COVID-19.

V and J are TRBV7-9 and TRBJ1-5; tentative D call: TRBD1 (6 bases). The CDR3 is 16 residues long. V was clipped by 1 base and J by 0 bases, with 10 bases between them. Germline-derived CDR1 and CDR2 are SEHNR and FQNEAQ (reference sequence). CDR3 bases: TGTGCCAGCAGCTTAGAACAGGGCCATAGCAATCAGCCCCAGCATTTT. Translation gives CASSLEQGHSNQPQHF.

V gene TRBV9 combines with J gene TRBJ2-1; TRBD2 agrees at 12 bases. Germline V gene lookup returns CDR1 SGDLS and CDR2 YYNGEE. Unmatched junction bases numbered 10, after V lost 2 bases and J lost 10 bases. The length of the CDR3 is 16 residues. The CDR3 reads CASSVGSSGGAEEQFF. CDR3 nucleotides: TGTGCCAGCAGCGTCGGGTCTAGCGGGGGGGCCGAAGAGCAGTTCTTC.